This T cell receptor (beta chain) was obtained from a study of blood T cell repertoires in COVID-19. Germline V lookup: CDR1 GTSNPN, CDR2 SVGIG (reference sequence). The CDR3 length is 13 residues. Trimming took 0 bases from V and 1 from J, leaving 4 bases between them. Assay: immunoSEQ multiplex PCR; the TCRdb copy retains only in-frame clones and omits some. The sample contains 270,000 or so clones, about 80% of which appear only once. On this clone: Other nucleotide sequences from this sample produce the same CDR3.

The gene calls are TRBV30 and TRBJ1-5; D call uncertain. Sequenced material: peripheral blood. This sequence was found in a woman aged 45-65 years who had recovered from COVID-19. The CDR3 protein is CAWSVRSNQPQHF. The CDR3 DNA sequence: TGTGCCTGGAGTGTCAGGAGCAATCAGCCCCAGCATTTT.